The rows below give T cell receptor beta chains drawn from one sample of a study of identical twins. TCRdb analysed the 5' RACE reads with MiXCR anew, one entry per CDR3 protein. The sample lists around 670,000 distinct CDR3 sequences, roughly 6% occurring once. Sequencing used naive T cells sorted from blood. Receptors originate from a man in his late teens or twenties in good health. Both conserved end residues are part of each CDR3. Each record gives: D gene, CDR3 length, V gene, clone size, J gene, CDR3 protein, CDR3 DNA. D genes are given only for firm matches. Expanded clones get a size class; other rows say once, few or many, or leave the size out.

TRBD2	16	TRBV4-3	.	TRBJ2-1	CASSNLGTSLGNEQFF	TGCGCCAGCAGCAACTTAGGGACTAGCTTGGGAAATGAGCAGTTCTTC
TRBD2	16	TRBV6-2/TRBV6-3	.	TRBJ2-3	CASSYSIAGGPDTQYF	TGTGCCAGCAGTTACTCGATCGCGGGAGGACCAGATACGCAGTATTTT
.	15	TRBV20-1	.	TRBJ2-7	CSARGLGTEDYEQYF	TGCAGTGCTAGAGGACTTGGGACTGAGGACTACGAGCAGTACTTC
.	13	TRBV5-6	.	TRBJ2-3	CASSPVGPGTQYF	TGTGCCAGCAGCCCTGTTGGCCCCGGTACGCAGTATTTT
.	16	TRBV20-1	.	TRBJ1-5	CSASPLSGTGNQPQHF	TGCAGTGCTAGCCCCCTCTCGGGCACCGGCAATCAGCCCCAGCATTTT
TRBD2	16	TRBV20-1	few	TRBJ2-5	CSITGGTSGSRETQYF	TGCAGTATTACCGGGGGGACTAGCGGGAGTAGGGAGACCCAGTACTTC
TRBD1	15	TRBV12-3/TRBV12-4	many	TRBJ2-2	CASRARDRGAGELFF	TGTGCCAGCAGAGCCAGGGACAGGGGCGCCGGGGAGCTGTTTTTT
.	18	TRBV4-1	many	TRBJ2-4	CASSQPTGPRITKNIQYF	TGCGCCAGCAGCCAACCGACTGGGCCGAGGATTACCAAAAACATTCAGTACTTC
.	15	TRBV28	few	TRBJ2-4	CASSGGRGGLDIQYF	TGTGCCAGCAGCGGGGGCAGGGGCGGCTTAGACATTCAGTACTTC
TRBD1	21	TRBV4-2	many	TRBJ2-3	CASSQELKFPGTGLSTDTQYF	TGTGCCAGCAGCCAAGAACTTAAGTTTCCCGGGACAGGGCTTAGCACAGATACGCAGTATTTT
TRBD2	14	TRBV27	many	TRBJ2-7	CASSFGLAGDEQYF	TGTGCCAGCAGTTTCGGACTAGCGGGAGACGAGCAGTACTTC
.	16	TRBV6-1	many	TRBJ1-1	CASTPYGGPMNTEAFF	TGTGCCAGCACCCCATATGGGGGGCCAATGAACACTGAAGCTTTCTTT
TRBD1	13	TRBV4-1	.	TRBJ1-2	CASSHGTDYGYTF	TGCGCCAGCAGCCATGGGACAGACTATGGCTACACCTTC
TRBD1	14	TRBV29-1	many	TRBJ1-1	CSVTLTGTNTEAFF	TGCAGCGTGACCCTGACAGGGACGAACACTGAAGCTTTCTTT
.	17	TRBV14	.	TRBJ2-1	CASSHIGWSIGYNEQFF	TGTGCCAGCAGCCACATCGGATGGAGTATTGGTTACAATGAGCAGTTCTTC
.	14	TRBV3-1	few	TRBJ2-5	CASSHPGFGETQYF	TGTGCCAGCAGCCATCCAGGGTTCGGAGAGACCCAGTACTTC
TRBD1	15	TRBV7-9	many	TRBJ1-4	CASSEPGQGVEKLFF	TGTGCCAGCAGCGAACCGGGACAGGGTGTTGAAAAACTGTTTTTT
TRBD1	15	TRBV10-3	few	TRBJ2-5	CAISLGTGPKETQYF	TGTGCCATCAGCTTAGGGACAGGGCCCAAGGAGACCCAGTACTTC
.	12	TRBV10-2	.	TRBJ1-1	CASSFRGGEAFF	TGCGCCAGCAGTTTTAGGGGGGGTGAAGCTTTCTTT
TRBD2	16	TRBV28	many	TRBJ2-7	CASSPRSGISSYEQYF	TGTGCCAGCAGTCCCCGGAGCGGGATAAGCTCCTACGAGCAGTACTTC
.	13	TRBV10-3	few	TRBJ2-3	CAISELSTDTQYF	TGTGCCATCAGTGAGCTTAGCACAGATACGCAGTATTTT
.	16	TRBV4-3	many	TRBJ2-1	CASSQEAGSSYNEQFF	TGCGCCAGCAGCCAAGAAGCAGGGAGCTCCTACAATGAGCAGTTCTTC
.	13	TRBV5-5	few	TRBJ1-1	CASSRRWNTEAFF	TGTGCCAGCTCGCGGCGGTGGAACACTGAAGCTTTCTTT
.	13	TRBV10-3	many	TRBJ2-1	CAISDQIYNEQFF	TGTGCCATCAGTGATCAGATCTACAATGAGCAGTTCTTC
TRBD2	16	TRBV5-1	.	TRBJ2-1	CASSTPREGSYNEQFF	TGCGCCAGCAGCACCCCAAGGGAGGGCTCCTACAATGAGCAGTTCTTC
TRBD1	14	TRBV7-9	.	TRBJ1-2	CASSYWTGVYGYTF	TGTGCCAGCAGCTACTGGACAGGGGTCTATGGCTACACCTTC
TRBD1	15	TRBV12-3/TRBV12-4	many	TRBJ1-1	CASSLKGAGNTEAFF	TGTGCCAGCAGTTTGAAGGGGGCAGGGAACACTGAAGCTTTCTTT
.	13	TRBV12-3/TRBV12-4	many	TRBJ2-5	CASSRLSQETQYF	TGTGCCAGCAGCCGACTGAGCCAAGAGACCCAGTACTTC
TRBD1	13	TRBV20-1	few	TRBJ2-7	CSAKRTGVHEQYF	TGCAGTGCAAAGCGAACAGGGGTTCACGAGCAGTACTTC
.	13	TRBV24-1	many	TRBJ2-7	CATMGKLLYEQYF	TGTGCCACCATGGGCAAACTACTCTACGAGCAGTACTTC
.	17	TRBV7-2	many	TRBJ2-7	CASSLHAKAGMPYEQYF	TGTGCCAGCAGCTTACATGCAAAGGCAGGGATGCCTTACGAGCAGTACTTC
TRBD1	16	TRBV5-1	many	TRBJ2-4	CASSLGQGASKNIQYF	TGCGCCAGCAGCCTGGGACAGGGGGCATCCAAAAACATTCAGTACTTC
TRBD1	15	TRBV28	few	TRBJ2-7	CASSFPGQGDHEQYF	TGTGCCAGCAGTTTCCCGGGACAGGGTGACCACGAGCAGTACTTC
.	15	TRBV12-3/TRBV12-4	many	TRBJ1-4	CASRKNRVVEEKLFF	TGTGCCAGCAGAAAAAACAGGGTCGTAGAGGAAAAACTGTTTTTT
.	15	TRBV3-1	.	TRBJ2-1	CASSQGWGSGNEQFF	TGTGCCAGCAGCCAGGGTTGGGGGAGCGGAAATGAGCAGTTCTTC
.	13	TRBV20-1	few	TRBJ2-7	CSAPRPSAYEQYF	TGCAGTGCCCCACGCCCTAGCGCCTACGAGCAGTACTTC
.	14	TRBV7-2	.	TRBJ2-5	CASSPDGRGETQYF	TGTGCCAGCAGCCCAGATGGGAGGGGGGAGACCCAGTACTTC
TRBD1	16	TRBV11-2	many	TRBJ2-1	CASSSGQGGFGNEQFF	TGTGCCAGCAGCTCCGGACAGGGGGGATTCGGCAATGAGCAGTTCTTC
TRBD2	14	TRBV12-3/TRBV12-4	many	TRBJ2-7	CASSALAGAGEQYF	TGTGCCAGCAGTGCCCTAGCGGGAGCGGGGGAGCAGTACTTC
.	14	TRBV4-1	many	TRBJ1-2	CASSQDPGEYGYTF	TGCGCCAGCAGCCAAGATCCCGGGGAGTATGGCTACACCTTC
.	13	TRBV11-2	few	TRBJ2-4	CASSLGLENIQYF	TGTGCCAGCAGCTTGGGTTTGGAAAACATTCAGTACTTC
TRBD1	15	TRBV29-1	many	TRBJ2-2	CSVRPGQGTPGELFF	TGCAGCGTCCGCCCGGGACAGGGGACCCCCGGGGAGCTGTTTTTT